This note documents a single T cell receptor (beta chain) sequence. The data were taken from a study of blood T cell repertoires in COVID-19. Turning to the study itself: Acute and convalescent COVID-19 specimens originated in the United States, Italy and Spain.

The cohort comprised adults aged 18 to 89 years residing in under 25 US areas. All recovered Cohort 3 donors got two negative PCRs, got clearance, or saw symptom resolution. The CDR3 has 17 residues. In germline, CDR1 is SGHAT, CDR2 FQNNGV. The V and J ends lost 0 bases and 4 bases, in that order; junction bases with no gene match: 8. Here immunoSEQ multiplex PCR was the method, and the copy in TCRdb shows in-frame clones only, minus some. Altogether some 300,000 clones are present, 88% being singletons, with the ten largest covering 1%. This TCR was sampled from a woman aged 25 to 39 who had recovered from COVID-19. The chain joins TRBV11-2 to TRBJ2-1; 8 positions match TRBD1. The sequenced sample consisted of PBMCs or T cells enriched from blood (not recorded which). CDR3: CASSLERRQGAYNEQFF. In DNA, the CDR3 is TGTGCCAGCAGCTTAGAGAGGAGGCAGGGGGCTTACAATGAGCAGTTCTTC.